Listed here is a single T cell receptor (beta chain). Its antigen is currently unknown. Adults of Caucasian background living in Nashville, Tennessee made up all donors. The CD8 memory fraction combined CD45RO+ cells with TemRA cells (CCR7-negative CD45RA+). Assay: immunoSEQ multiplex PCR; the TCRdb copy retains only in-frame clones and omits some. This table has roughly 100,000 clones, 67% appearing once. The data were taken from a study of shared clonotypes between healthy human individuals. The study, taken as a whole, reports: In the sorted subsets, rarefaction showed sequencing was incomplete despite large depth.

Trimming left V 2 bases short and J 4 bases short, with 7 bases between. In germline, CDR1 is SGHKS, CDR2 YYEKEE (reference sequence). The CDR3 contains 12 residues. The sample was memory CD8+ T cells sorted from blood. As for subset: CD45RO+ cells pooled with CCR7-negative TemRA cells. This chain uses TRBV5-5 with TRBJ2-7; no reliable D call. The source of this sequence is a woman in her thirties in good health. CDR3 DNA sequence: TGTGCCAGCAGCTTCCGGGTTTACGAGCAGTACTTC. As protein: CASSFRVYEQYF.